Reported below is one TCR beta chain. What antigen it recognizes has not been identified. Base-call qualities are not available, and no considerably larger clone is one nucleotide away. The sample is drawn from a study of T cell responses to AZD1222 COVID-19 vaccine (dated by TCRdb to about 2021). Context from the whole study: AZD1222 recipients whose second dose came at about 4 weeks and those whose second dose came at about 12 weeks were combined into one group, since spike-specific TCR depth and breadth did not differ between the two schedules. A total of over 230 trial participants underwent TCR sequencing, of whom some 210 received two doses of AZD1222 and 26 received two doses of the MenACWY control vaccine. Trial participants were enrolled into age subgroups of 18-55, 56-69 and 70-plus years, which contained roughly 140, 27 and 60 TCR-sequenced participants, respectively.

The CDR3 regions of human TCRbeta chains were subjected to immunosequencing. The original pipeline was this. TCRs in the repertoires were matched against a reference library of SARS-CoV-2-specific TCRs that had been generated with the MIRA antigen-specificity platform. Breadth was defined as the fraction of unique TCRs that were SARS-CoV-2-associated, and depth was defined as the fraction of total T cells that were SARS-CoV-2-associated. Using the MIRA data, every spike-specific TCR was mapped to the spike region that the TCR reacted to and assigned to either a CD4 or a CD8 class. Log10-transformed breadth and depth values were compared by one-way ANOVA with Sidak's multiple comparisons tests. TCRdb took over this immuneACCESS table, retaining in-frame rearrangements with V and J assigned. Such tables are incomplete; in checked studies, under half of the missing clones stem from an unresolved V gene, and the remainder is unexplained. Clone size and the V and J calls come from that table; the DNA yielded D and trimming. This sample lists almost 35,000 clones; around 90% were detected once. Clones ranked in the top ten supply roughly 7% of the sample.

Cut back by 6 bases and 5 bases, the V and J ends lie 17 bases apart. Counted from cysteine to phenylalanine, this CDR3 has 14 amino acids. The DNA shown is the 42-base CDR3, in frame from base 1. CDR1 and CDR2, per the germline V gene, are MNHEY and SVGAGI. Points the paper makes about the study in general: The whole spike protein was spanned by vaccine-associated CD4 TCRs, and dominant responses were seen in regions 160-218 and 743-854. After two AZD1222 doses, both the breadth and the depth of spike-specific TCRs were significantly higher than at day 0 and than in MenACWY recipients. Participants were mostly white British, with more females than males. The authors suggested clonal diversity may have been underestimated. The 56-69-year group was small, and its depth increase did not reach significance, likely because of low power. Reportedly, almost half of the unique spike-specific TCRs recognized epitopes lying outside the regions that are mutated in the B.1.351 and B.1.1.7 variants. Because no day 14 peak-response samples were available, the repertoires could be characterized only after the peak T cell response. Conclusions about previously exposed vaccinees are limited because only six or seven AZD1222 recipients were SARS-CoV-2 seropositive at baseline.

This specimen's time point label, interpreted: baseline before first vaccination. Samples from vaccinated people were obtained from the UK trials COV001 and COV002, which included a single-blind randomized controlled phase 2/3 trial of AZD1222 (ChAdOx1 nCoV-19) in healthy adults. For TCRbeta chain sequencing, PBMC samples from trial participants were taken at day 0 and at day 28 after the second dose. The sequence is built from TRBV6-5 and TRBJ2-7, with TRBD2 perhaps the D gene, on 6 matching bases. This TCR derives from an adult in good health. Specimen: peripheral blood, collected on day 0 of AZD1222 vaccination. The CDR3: CASSRDLRGNEQYF. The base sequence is TGTGCCAGCAGCAGGGACCTTCGGGGGAACGAGCAGTACTTC.